The clone carrying this T cell receptor beta chain occurred a few times. Its antigen is not identified. Germline values: CDR1 SGHTA, CDR2 FQGNSA. This CDR3 has 15 amino acids. Deletions cut 2 bases from V and 0 bases from J, with 10 bases between. The authors ran a second PCR of about 6 to 11 cycles using a sample-barcoded 5' primer and a J-beta primer mix. MiXCR, run by TCRdb on the 5' RACE reads, gives a single entry per CDR3 protein. The sample has about 630,000 distinct CDR3 sequences; approximately 21% are singletons. The data are from a study of blood T cells in healthy people across ages. Study results and caveats: The study found more naive CD4+ cells and higher diversity in long-lived than aged donors. Unsorted PBMC material precluded a definitive naive versus antigen-experienced comparison. Per-million-T-cell TCR beta diversity fell roughly linearly with age.

Samples each yielded at least 6 micrograms of total RNA. Sequencing was performed on blood. The receptor comes from a man aged 70-80 years in good health. The rearrangement links TRBV7-2 to TRBJ2-5, with D unresolved. In DNA, the CDR3 is TGTGCCAGCAGCTTATCAACATCGTACCAAGAGACCCAGTACTTC. Translation gives CASSLSTSYQETQYF. The full variable domain, with the rest looked up from reference TRBV7-2 and TRBJ2-5, is GAGVSQSPSNKVTEKGKDVELRCDPISGHTALYWYRQSLGQGLEFLIYFQGNSAPDKSGLPSDRFSAERTGGSVSTLTIQRTQQEDSAVYLCASSLSTSYQETQYFGPGTRLLVL.